The 10 T cell receptor beta chains below come from one sample, sequenced in a study of control samples from healthy donors and cancer patients. Measured with immunoSEQ multiplex PCR; TCRdb has only the in-frame clones, and not every one. The sample records around 130,000 clones, 70% to 90% being singletons. Sequenced sample: blood. The receptors were gathered from a man aged 50-60 years in good health.

Here the CDR3 reads CASSASGGNEKLFF. The CDR3 nucleotides read TGTGCCAGCAGCGCCTCGGGGGGGAATGAAAAACTGTTTTTT. The genes are TRBV9 and TRBJ1-4, with D possibly TRBD1 on 5 matching bases. In germline, CDR1 is SGDLS, CDR2 YYNGEE. The CDR3 sequence is 14 residues long. V was pared by 3 bases and J by 5 bases, with 11 bases between. Variable domain in full (rest from reference TRBV9 and TRBJ1-4): DSGVTQTPKHLITATGQRVTLRCSPRSGDLSVYWYQQSLDQGLQFLIQYYNGEERAKGNILERFSAQQFPDLHSELNLSSLELGDSALYFCASSASGGNEKLFFGSGTQLSVL.

The CDR3 loop reads CASSRGSGGASSYNEQFF. The CDR3 nucleotides are TGTGCCAGCAGCCGGGGTAGCGGGGGGGCGAGCTCCTACAATGAGCAGTTCTTC. V and J are TRBV3-1 (or the pseudogene TRBV3-2) and TRBJ2-1; TRBD2 agrees at 11 bases. The CDR3 length is 18 residues. The germline V gene encodes CDR1 LGHDT and CDR2 YNNKEL (reference sequence). Trimming took 4 bases from V and 0 from J; bases not matched to a gene: 8.

The rearrangement uses TRBV5-4 and TRBJ1-2, with 7 bases that match TRBD1. Germline V CDR1 and CDR2: SGHNT, YYREEE (reference sequence). Trimming took 3 bases from V and 3 from J; bases not matched to a gene: 2. This CDR3 contains 13 residues. The DNA of the CDR3 is TGTGCCAGCAGCTGGGACAGAGACTATGGCTACACCTTC. Translating it yields CASSWDRDYGYTF.

CDR3: CASSSRSQDTQYF. CDR3 nucleotides: TGTGCCAGCAGTTCCCGCTCTCAAGACACGCAGTATTTT. The chain has TRBV28 and TRBJ2-3, with D unclear. Trimming shortened V by 4 bases and J by 9 bases, and 14 bases separated the two germline ends. Germline loops: CDR1 MDHEN, CDR2 SYDVKM. This CDR3 contains 13 residues.

The chain has TRBV5-8 and TRBJ1-5; the D gene is possibly TRBD1 (6 bases). Germline CDR1 SGHTS, CDR2 YDEGEE. V lost 2 bases and J 6 bases, leaving 12 bases between the germline ends. The CDR3 has 14 amino acids. The CDR3 DNA sequence: TGTGCCAGCAGCTTCAGGGGAGTCGGTCAGCCCCAGCATTTT. Residues: CASSFRGVGQPQHF.

The rearrangement uses TRBV19 and TRBJ2-4; TRBD1 is a possible D gene (6 bases). V was cut by 3 bases and J by 5 bases, with 14 bases left in between. Germline assignment: CDR1 LNHDA and CDR2 SQIVND (reference sequence). The CDR3 covers 15 residues. For the CDR3, the DNA is TGTGCCAGTAGTATGTATAGGGGGACCGAAAACATTCAGTACTTC. This sequence encodes CASSMYRGTENIQYF.

V is TRBV3-1 (or the pseudogene TRBV3-2) and J is TRBJ2-2, with TRBD1 matching 7 bases. The CDR3 length is 14 residues. V shed 3 bases and J 5 bases; nucleotides not matched to a gene: 3. Per the germline V gene, CDR1 is LGHDT and CDR2 is YNNKEL (reference sequence). This CDR3 is CASSQTGRTGELFF. In DNA form, the CDR3 reads TGTGCCAGCAGCCAGACAGGGCGGACCGGGGAGCTGTTTTTT.

This chain connects TRBV6-2 or TRBV6-3 to TRBJ2-5; 13 bases fit TRBD2. Per the germline V gene, CDR1 is MNHEY and CDR2 is SVGEGT. This CDR3 contains 16 residues. With 0 bases clipped from V and 7 bases from J, the junction kept 5 bases outside the gene matches. CDR3 bases: TGTGCCAGCAGTTACTCCGGGACTAGCGGGGTGACGACCCAGTACTTC. It codes for CASSYSGTSGVTTQYF.

This chain links TRBV6-1 with TRBJ1-2, with 7 bases matching TRBD1. From germline, CDR1 is MNHNS and CDR2 SASEGT. Germline trimming cut 0 bases from V and 1 base from J; bases unmatched to any gene: 2. The CDR3 consists of 15 residues. The CDR3 loop reads CASSEAWDSNYGYTF. In DNA, the CDR3 is TGTGCCAGCAGTGAAGCGTGGGACAGTAACTATGGCTACACCTTC.

The chain joins TRBV9 to TRBJ1-2; the D gene is possibly TRBD1 (6 bases). CDR1 and CDR2 from the germline V gene are SGDLS and YYNGEE. Between the trimmed V and J ends, which lost 3 bases and 5 bases, there was a span of 11 bases. The CDR3 loop spans 13 amino acids. The CDR3 here is CASSAHQGYGYTF. In nucleotides, the CDR3 is TGTGCCAGCAGCGCACACCAGGGGTATGGCTACACCTTC.